This record covers a single T cell receptor beta chain. What this receptor recognizes is not known. No quality values exist for individual bases; no much larger clone is one base distant. Libraries were constructed by the immunoSEQ multiplex PCR assay. The deep sequencing platform assayed some 90,000 TCR templates per sample. Genomic DNA extracted from sorted T cells was used for TCRbeta CDR3 sequencing. Under the source paper's analysis protocol: Clonal analysis of TCRbeta CDR3 data was done in the R programming language. Alloreactive CD4+ and CD8+ clones were defined by comparing unstimulated samples with post-reaction CFSE-low samples. Regulatory or non-regulatory origin was assigned to alloreactive CD4+ clones by matching of sequences to sorted unstimulated Treg and non-Treg repertoires. What TCRdb holds here is the immuneACCESS table cut down to in-frame rearrangements. Part of the clones is not present; checked against another copy, under half of the missing clones reflect an unresolved V gene, and the others are unexplained. Clone size and the V and J calls come from that table; the DNA yielded D and trimming. Present in this sample are roughly 60,000 clones, just over 95% of which were seen just once. About 0.091% of the sample rests with the top ten.

In three donor pairs, further sequencing was done on unstimulated CD8+ naive, CD4+ memory, CD8+ TEMRA, CD4+ naive and CD8+ effector memory subsets. Sorted unstimulated T cells and proliferating T cells recovered from mixed lymphocyte reactions were subjected to TCRbeta CDR3 sequencing. Fresh whole blood from roughly 10 HLA-typed healthy donors was used to isolate PBMCs. This specimen belongs to a study of siplizumab effects on memory and regulatory T cells (dated by TCRdb to between 2019 and 2020). The study in broad terms: The study looked at the effect of siplizumab, an anti-CD2 antibody, on alloreactive T-cell subsets in allogeneic mixed lymphocyte reactions made from human PBMCs.

General findings and caveats noted by the study authors: Among mappable alloreactive CD4+ clones, an average Treg-derived fraction of roughly 71% was observed with siplizumab, compared with approximately 26% in control reactions. Greater diversity appeared to be present in unstimulated naive T cells than in memory T cells, and a substantial contribution to the alloresponse seemed to be made by naive cells. Sequences below about 10^-5 frequency were poorly captured, so only a minor fraction of alloreactive clones could be mapped to unstimulated subsets. For roughly 75-96% of proliferating CD4+ or CD8+ clones, no naive or memory phenotype could be assigned. Siplizumab significantly lowered the cumulative frequency of alloreactive sequences that could be traced to unstimulated CD4+ memory T cells. The suppressive function of proliferating Tregs from siplizumab cultures was not functionally confirmed.

Relative to germline, V is 0 bases shorter and J is 2 bases shorter, with 3 bases between their ends. The CDR3 holds 13 amino acids from the cysteine to the phenylalanine. Of all the DNA, just the CDR3 is kept, 39 bases in frame from base 1. For CDR1 and CDR2, the germline V gene (reference sequence) lists MNHEY and SMNVEV. The sample taken for sequencing was naive CD8+ T cells sorted from blood. The cell subset or site label of this sample denotes: unstimulated naive T cells. This receptor was obtained from a human donor in good health. The chain links TRBV27 with TRBJ2-3; no D segment can be confidently identified. The encoded CDR3 is CASSLSYTDTQYF. Read as DNA, the sequence is TGTGCCAGCAGTTTATCGTACACAGATACGCAGTATTTT.